This T cell receptor (beta chain) emerged from a study of cytomegalovirus exposure and HLA in healthy donors. Notes on the study in general: Usually a TCR sequence was rare, but some public TCRs were found in many donors.

Libraries were prepared by immunoSEQ multiplex PCR; TCRdb keeps only in-frame clonotypes and omits some of them. The sample carries 260,000 or so clones, 87% recorded once. CDR1 LGHNA and CDR2 YSLEER come from the germline V gene. The J segment lost 5 bases and the V segment lost 1 base, leaving 2 bases of the junction unmatched. CDR3 length: 15 amino acids. Details on this clone: Its antigen is unidentified.

The chain has TRBV4-3 and TRBJ2-5, with 12 positions matching TRBD2. This TCR came from a man aged 18 to 30 in good health and CMV-seronegative. Sequencing was carried out using PBMCs. The chain's CDR3 is CASSQALAGGETQYF. The DNA for the CDR3 is TGCGCCAGCAGCCAAGCCCTAGCGGGGGGGGAGACCCAGTACTTC.